This T cell receptor beta chain originates from a study of T cells in Graves' hyperthyroidism and ophthalmopathy (dated by TCRdb to about 2019). Context from the whole study: Peripheral blood samples were taken at the time of initial diagnosis, prior to any treatment. To identify distinguishing TCR V-J signatures, a discovery cohort of around 100 patients was used, comprising 43 with Graves' ophthalmopathy and 55 to 65 with stable Graves' hyperthyroidism. An independent validation cohort of under 20 hyperthyroidism patients and about 16 patients who later progressed to ophthalmopathy tested prospective prediction of ophthalmopathy. The approximately 98 discovery patients were randomly divided into training and test sets at a 7:3 ratio. In more than 5 Graves' hyperthyroidism patients, the study also compared T-cell repertoires from thyroid tissue with T-cell repertoires from blood. Once sampling was done, hyperthyroidism patients were given methimazole at a starting dose of 30 mg daily, whereas ophthalmopathy patients were given high-dose intravenous methylprednisolone. The paper describes TCR Vbeta CDR3 sequencing of fewer than 150 peripheral blood samples, made up of about 40 ophthalmopathy patients, around 73 hyperthyroidism patients and some 17 progressor patients. The investigation overall reported the following: A model built on a 13 V-J signature distinguished ophthalmopathy from stable hyperthyroidism, reaching approximately 89% sensitivity and under 84% specificity in cross-validation and 80%/75% in testing. Most expanded thyroid clonotypes (frequency above 0.001) were also detected in blood, a finding suggesting that blood repertoires may reflect thyroid immune responses. In validation, progression to ophthalmopathy was predicted by the model with roughly 69% sensitivity and roughly 72% specificity, a median of around 5.9 months before onset. Sample size was not statistically predetermined, and investigators were not blinded to group allocation.

Amplification of TCR beta CDR3 regions was carried out from RNA transcripts. A first-round RT-PCR of the TCR CDR3 used the HTBI primer set with the Qiagen OneStep RT-PCR kit. Libraries were constructed in a second round of multiplex PCR, after which size selection and purification were performed. Paired-end sequencing of the libraries was performed with 100 bp reads on an Illumina HiSeq2000. The source study handled its data this way. SOAPnuke was used to process the raw data, with reads discarded if the reads contained adapters or uncalled bases, had a mean Phred below 15, or lacked an exact constant-primer or identifier match. High-quality paired reads were merged with COPE v1.2.5, and unique nucleotide sequences were defined as clonotypes. MiTCR v1.1 was used to align clonotypes to the IMGT TRBV, TRBD and TRBJ reference segments. The analysis was restricted to V-J combinations with a frequency above 0.0001, which together covered 99.2% of the repertoires. The TCS score was defined as F50 (clonal expansion) divided by E x V (chaos), with BLOSUM62-based TCRdist calculated between CDR3 peptides within each V-J. Welch's t-statistics and random forest reduced 500 to 650 V-J features to some 14, which were used in a naive Bayes classifier (R e1071). TCRdb's own reprocessing of the public reads used fastp at Q25 and MiXCR and kept productive beta chains. CDR3 protein duplicates are merged, each entry listing the most common genes and DNA. None of the V and J calls come from the authors' own analysis; TCRdb made them. For this sample there are hundreds of thousands of distinct CDR3 sequences; 14% to 15% appear just once. The ten largest clones take up around a third of the sample.

As concerns this clonotype: Its recognized antigen is unknown. No clone much larger than this one lies a single base away; base qualities are absent.

Stable Graves' hyperthyroidism was defined as the absence of progression to ophthalmopathy over 18 months of follow-up. Hyperthyroidism patients were newly diagnosed, had a disease duration of under 2 months, and were aged 18 to 65 years. The study excluded patients with uncontrolled infections, other autoimmune diseases, pregnancy or lactation. Diagnoses were established on the basis of clinical symptoms, serum thyroxine and TRAb, thyroid ultrasound, and orbital computed tomography. Ficoll-Paque density gradient centrifugation was used to isolate PBMCs from 9.5 to 10 ml of fresh peripheral blood. Total RNA was extracted using Trizol reagent, and RNA quality was assessed on an Agilent 2100 Bioanalyzer. Unmatched junction bases come to 14, with V trimmed by 2 bases and J by 4 bases. The CDR3 has 17 amino acids, counting the end cysteine and phenylalanine. Kept here is only the CDR3 DNA, which spans 51 bases and is read in frame from base 1. CDR1 and CDR2 (SGHRS, YFSETQ) derive from the germline V gene.

The chain joins TRBV5-1 to TRBJ1-2; 7 bases in between match TRBD1. Material for sequencing was blood. The origin of this receptor is a woman in her twenties or thirties with Graves' hyperthyroidism. The nucleotide sequence reads as follows: TGCGCCAGCAGCTTCGCATACACGGGACAGACCTCCTATGGCTACACCTTC. This sequence encodes CASSFAYTGQTSYGYTF. Beyond the CDR3, the reference TRBV5-1 and TRBJ1-2 genes provide the residues; the full variable domain reads: KAGVTQTPRYLIKTRGQQVTLSCSPISGHRSVSWYQQTPGQGLQFLFEYFSETQRNKGNFPGRFSGRQFSNSRSEMNVSTLELGDSALYLCASSFAYTGQTSYGYTFGSGTRLTVV.